This TCR beta chain is from a study of blood T cell repertoires in COVID-19. Study-wide background: Material from acute and convalescent COVID-19 was sourced from the United States, Italy and Spain. The analysed material was cDNA or gDNA that came from T cells, B-cell-depleted T cells, or PBMCs.

Looked up from germline, CDR1 is SEHNR and CDR2 is FQNEAQ (reference sequence). The CDR3 is 15 amino acids. The germline V and J ends were trimmed by 5 bases and 3 bases, with 15 bases remaining between them. Methods used by the authors: Nucleated cell counts were estimated from reference gene primer amplification. Measured with immunoSEQ multiplex PCR; TCRdb has only the in-frame clones, and not every one. That table is the source of V, J and clone size, and D and trimming were worked out from the DNA. The data contain 300,000 to 350,000 clones, 90% of them singletons. Sequencing input: peripheral blood. The rearrangement joins TRBV7-9 to TRBJ2-3; TRBD2 might be the D (5 bases). This TCR came from a woman aged 40 to 55 with COVID-19, enrolled during active disease. CDR3 sequence reads: CASSPRTGGTDTQYF. The CDR3 region has the DNA TGTGCCAGCAGCCCAAGGACTGGCGGGACAGATACGCAGTATTTT.